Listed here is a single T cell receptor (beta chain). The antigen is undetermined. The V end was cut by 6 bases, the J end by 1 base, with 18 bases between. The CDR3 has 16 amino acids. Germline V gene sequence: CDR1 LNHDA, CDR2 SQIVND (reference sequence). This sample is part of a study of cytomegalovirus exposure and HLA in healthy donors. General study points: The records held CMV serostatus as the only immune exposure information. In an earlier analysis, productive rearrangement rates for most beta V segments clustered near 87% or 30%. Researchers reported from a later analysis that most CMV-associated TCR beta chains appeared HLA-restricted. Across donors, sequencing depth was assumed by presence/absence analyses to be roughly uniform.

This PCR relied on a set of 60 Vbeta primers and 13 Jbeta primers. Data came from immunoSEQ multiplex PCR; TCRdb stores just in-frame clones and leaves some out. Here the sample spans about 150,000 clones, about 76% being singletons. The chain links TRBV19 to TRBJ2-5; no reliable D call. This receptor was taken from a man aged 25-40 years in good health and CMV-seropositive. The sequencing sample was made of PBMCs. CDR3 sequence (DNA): TGTGCCAGTAGAGTTACGGTTTCCGACATCCAAGAGACCCAGTACTTC. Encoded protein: CASRVTVSDIQETQYF.